The source of this T cell receptor (beta chain) is a study of blood T cell repertoires in COVID-19 (dated by TCRdb to about 2020). For the wider study: Collaborator samples came from the United States, Italy and Spain and covered acute and convalescent phases of COVID-19. The prospective study material was composed of cDNA or gDNA derived from T cells, B-cell-depleted T cells, or PBMCs. Subjects who had been exposed to COVID-19, were actively infected with it, or had recovered from it provided the deeply sampled blood TCRbeta repertoires that made up the dataset. A freely available public database, intended as a resource for researchers studying the immune response to SARS-CoV-2, is where the repertoires were released. Samples came from the ongoing ImmuneRACE study (first 160 participants) plus 1,254 subjects from 6 global collaborators. The sample metadata nearly always contained a de-identified subject ID, COVID-19 status, age in years and sex. Where available, HLA class I and class II types were taken from metadata supplied by the sample provider and were not determined by assay-based typing.

At one collaborating source in Seattle, patients were enrolled during active infection and were followed longitudinally through the course of disease. Each collaborating institution followed its own protocols to collect whole blood in K2EDTA tubes. Collaborator samples were shipped for TCRbeta analysis as frozen whole blood, isolated PBMCs, or DNA extracted from either sample type. As regards this clone: Its antigen has not been determined. Base qualities are not at hand, and no much larger clone is one base apart.

General study outcomes and caveats: The amount of clinical and demographic metadata varied by source and participant and was provided uncurated.

Relative to germline, V is 4 bases shorter and J is 3 bases shorter, with 13 bases between their ends. The germline V gene sets CDR1 to SGHRS and CDR2 to YFSETQ. The CDR3 measures 14 amino acids from cysteine to phenylalanine. Only the CDR3 portion is preserved as DNA: 42 bases, with reading frame beginning at the first base. TCRbeta CDR3 regions were amplified from genomic DNA using the immunoSEQ Assay, a bias-controlled multiplex PCR. Processing in the source paper ran as follows. The number of nucleated cells in each sample was estimated by amplification of reference gene primers within the assay. To quantify the absolute abundance of each unique TCRbeta CDR3 rearrangement, sequence reads were collapsed and filtered. For each sample, productive Simpson clonality was calculated as the square root of Simpson's diversity index across productive rearrangements. TCRdb took over this immuneACCESS table, retaining in-frame rearrangements with V and J assigned. Such tables are incomplete; in checked studies, under half of the missing clones stem from an unresolved V gene, and the remainder is unexplained. The V and J calls and clone size come from that table; D and trimming were worked out from the DNA. The sample profile shows some 230,000 clones; roughly four fifths of them were found once. The ten biggest clones cover approximately 8.4% of the sample.

Recombination connected TRBV5-1 to TRBJ1-1; no confident D gene assignment can be made. Material for sequencing was peripheral blood. The sequence was obtained from a woman of 80 years or more with COVID-19, enrolled during active disease. The CDR3 is CASSKEAWDTEAFF. The nucleotide sequence reads TGCGCCAGCAGCAAGGAGGCTTGGGACACTGAAGCTTTCTTT.